Here is one TCR beta chain with its context. This clone was seen only a few times. It lacks a known antigen. Base qualities are not provided; no much larger clone lies one nucleotide away. The immunoSEQ Assay, a bias-controlled multiplex PCR, was used to amplify TCRbeta CDR3 regions from genomic DNA. In the original analysis: Nucleated cell counts per sample were estimated from amplification of reference gene primers within the assay. Sequence reads were collapsed and filtered to measure the absolute abundance of every unique TCRbeta CDR3 rearrangement. For each sample, productive Simpson clonality was calculated by taking the square root of Simpson's diversity index across productive rearrangements. TCRdb stores this immuneACCESS table with in-frame sequences only. Part of the clones is absent; in the studies checked, under half of the shortfall reflects unresolved V genes, and no reason is known for the rest. That table is the source of V, J and clone size, and D and trimming were worked out from the DNA. This sample lists 80,000 to 100,000 clones; 70% to 90% were detected once. Jointly, the top ten make up around 2.2% of the sample.

This entry belongs to a study of blood T cell repertoires in COVID-19 (TCRdb year 2020). Regarding the study in general: Samples covering the acute and convalescent phases of COVID-19 were provided by collaborators in the United States, Italy and Spain. The prospective study material was composed of cDNA or gDNA derived from T cells, B-cell-depleted T cells, or PBMCs. Deeply sampled blood TCRbeta repertoires from subjects exposed to, actively infected with, or recovered from COVID-19 were included in the dataset. The repertoires were made available in a free public database intended to serve as a resource for research on the immune response to SARS-CoV-2. The samples were drawn from two sources: the first 160 participants of the ongoing ImmuneRACE study, and 950 to 1,500 subjects contributed by 6 global collaborators. Nearly every sample came with metadata listing a de-identified subject ID, COVID-19 status, age in years and sex. Where available, HLA class I and class II types were obtained from metadata supplied by the sample provider rather than from assay-based typing.

One collaborating source in Seattle enrolled patients during active infection and followed them longitudinally through the course of disease. The collaborating institutions used their own protocols to collect whole blood in K2EDTA tubes. For TCRbeta analysis, collaborators shipped samples as frozen whole blood, isolated PBMCs, or DNA extracted from either of those sample types. Counted from cysteine to phenylalanine, this CDR3 has 14 amino acids. CDR3 DNA only is kept here, 42 bases in frame from base 1. Looking up the germline V gene yields CDR1 SGHRS and CDR2 YFSETQ. At the junction V is shortened by 1 base and J by 8 bases, with 13 bases in between. The paper's findings and limits, for the study overall: Clinical and demographic metadata were provided uncurated, with the amount varying by source and participant.

The chain joins TRBV5-1 to TRBJ2-1; a tentative D match to TRBD2 spans 7 bases. This sequence originates from a man in his forties or fifties with COVID-19, enrolled during active disease. The specimen was peripheral blood. The sequenced DNA: TGCGCCAGCAGCTTGATCGGGGGGCAGGATGAGCAGTTCTTC. Its protein is CASSLIGGQDEQFF.